This entry lists 8 T cell receptor beta chains sequenced from one sample in a study of cytomegalovirus exposure and HLA in healthy donors. The PCR was carried out with 60 Vbeta primers and 13 Jbeta primers. The data were produced by immunoSEQ multiplex PCR, yet TCRdb's version contains in-frame clones alone and is incomplete. The sample carries 130,000 to 150,000 clones, about 74% recorded once. The sample comprised PBMCs. Every receptor here comes from a man in his forties in good health and CMV-seropositive.

The chain uses TRBV18 and TRBJ1-3; TRBD1 aligns across 7 bases. V lost 5 bases and J lost 1; bases outside the gene matches: 2. The CDR3 is 14 amino acids. Germline-derived CDR1 and CDR2 are KGHSH and LQKENI. CDR3 region: CASSKDRSGNTIYF. The DNA for the CDR3 is TGTGCCAGCTCAAAGGACAGGTCTGGAAACACCATATATTTT.

The rearrangement uses TRBV28 and TRBJ2-1, with 10 positions matching TRBD2. After removal of 4 bases from V and 6 bases from J, the junction contained 9 bases not matched to a gene. This CDR3 has 16 amino acids. The germline CDR1 and CDR2 sequences are MDHEN and SYDVKM. DNA for the CDR3: TGTGCCAGCAGTTACCCCCTAGCGGGAGCCCTCAATGAGCAGTTCTTC. It encodes CASSYPLAGALNEQFF.

Only one count was recorded for this clone. The chain uses TRBV28 and TRBJ1-1; a weak D match, TRBD1 (5 bases). CDR3 length: 15 amino acids. V dropped 2 bases and J dropped 3 bases, with 13 bases sitting between them. Per the germline V gene, CDR1 is MDHEN and CDR2 is SYDVKM. CDR3 sequence: CASSLPSQGYTEAFF. CDR3 coding DNA: TGTGCCAGCAGTTTACCATCCCAGGGTTACACTGAAGCTTTCTTT.

This clone has only one observation. The chain is built from TRBV7-9 and TRBJ1-2; no reliable D call. The length of the CDR3 is 15 residues. Germline V lookup: CDR1 SEHNR, CDR2 FQNEAQ (reference sequence). Trimming pared 4 bases from V and 4 bases from J, leaving 16 bases between. CDR3 amino acids: CASSSALVRSYGYTF. The DNA of the CDR3 is TGTGCCAGCAGCTCCGCCCTCGTTCGGTCCTATGGCTACACCTTC. Based on the CDR3 plus reference TRBV7-9 and TRBJ1-2, the full variable domain is DTGVSQNPRHKITKRGQNVTFRCDPISEHNRLYWYRQTLGQGPEFLTYFQNEAQLEKSRLLSDRFSAERPKGSFSTLEIQRTEQGDSAMYLCASSSALVRSYGYTFGSGTRLTVV.

The chain has TRBV7-9 and TRBJ2-5, with 13 bases fitting TRBD2. The CDR3 is 15 amino acids. Germline lookup yields CDR1 SEHNR and CDR2 FQNEAQ (reference sequence). V shed 3 bases, J shed 5 bases, and the junction held 3 bases outside the gene matches. The CDR3 loop reads CASSFLLAGGETQYF. The CDR3 bases are TGTGCCAGCAGCTTCCTACTAGCGGGAGGGGAGACCCAGTACTTC.

This chain links TRBV7-9 with TRBJ2-7, with D uncertain. With 3 bases removed from V and 7 bases from J, the gap between germline ends came to 10 bases. The CDR3 has 12 amino acids. The germline CDR1 and CDR2 sequences are SEHNR and FQNEAQ (reference sequence). CDR3 sequence (DNA): TGTGCCAGCAGCTTCACCAGGTCTGAGCAGTACTTC. Translating it yields CASSFTRSEQYF.

The rearrangement uses TRBV10-2 and TRBJ2-7; 7 bases line up with TRBD1. V shed 7 bases and J 0 bases; nucleotides not matched to a gene: 3. The germline V gene encodes CDR1 WSHSY and CDR2 SAAADI. The length of the CDR3 is 13 residues. Written as DNA, the CDR3 is TGCGCCAGCAATAGGGACAGCTCCTACGAGCAGTACTTC. Amino acid sequence: CASNRDSSYEQYF.

This sequence joins TRBV5-5 and TRBJ2-2; 9 bases fit TRBD2. Per germline, CDR1 SGHKS and CDR2 YYEKEE (reference sequence). The CDR3 has 18 amino acids. Trimming removed 4 bases from V and 4 bases from J; junction bases left unmatched: 14. The CDR3 nucleotides are TGTGCCAGCAGCCAAAGGGGAGGGCTAGCGGGACTCACCGGGGAGCTGTTTTTT. Translated: CASSQRGGLAGLTGELFF.